Shown below are 6 T cell receptor beta chains from a single sample sequenced in a study of blood T cell repertoires in COVID-19. TCRdb keeps only in-frame clones here, not all; method: immunoSEQ multiplex PCR. The table includes about 240,000 clones, 83% detected once. Sequences were obtained from PBMCs or T cells enriched from blood (not recorded which). Receptors originate from a woman in her forties who had been exposed to COVID-19.

The chain employs TRBV14 and TRBJ2-2; D is perhaps TRBD1 (5 bases). The CDR3 totals 14 residues. Germline V gene lookup returns CDR1 SGHDN and CDR2 FVKESK. Trimming took off 4 bases at V and 4 bases at J, with 10 bases between the two ends. In nucleotides, the CDR3 is TGTGCCAGCAGCCCATCGACAGCCACCGGGGAGCTGTTTTTT. Encoded protein: CASSPSTATGELFF.

The chain uses TRBV4-2 and TRBJ2-7; 9 positions agree with TRBD1. Germline V gene sequence: CDR1 LGHNA, CDR2 YNFKEQ. The length of the CDR3 is 18 residues. J gave up 3 bases and V 0 bases, and 12 bases lay outside the gene matches. The CDR3 reads CASSQDLTGTGIDYEQYF. Written as DNA, the CDR3 is TGTGCCAGCAGCCAAGATTTGACCGGGACAGGGATAGACTACGAGCAGTACTTC.

The chain recombines TRBV2 with TRBJ2-2; possibly TRBD2 for D (5 bases). This CDR3 is 15 amino acids long. Trimming took off 8 bases at V and 2 bases at J, with 15 bases between the two ends. Germline CDR1 SNHLY, CDR2 FYNNEI. The CDR3 DNA reads TGTGCCAGCCGAAGGATCGGGATTAACACCGGGGAGCTGTTTTTT. This sequence encodes CASRRIGINTGELFF.

This chain uses TRBV11-2 with TRBJ1-1; unclear D gene. V was pared by 5 bases and J by 3 bases, with 10 bases between. Germline loops: CDR1 SGHAT, CDR2 FQNNGV. The CDR3 contains 13 residues. As DNA, the CDR3 is TGTGCCAGCAGCCAACTGCTGCACACTGAAGCTTTCTTT. This encodes CASSQLLHTEAFF.

CDR3 sequence reads: CASSPQAANYGYTF. The CDR3 DNA follows: TGTGCCAGCAGCCCACAGGCAGCTAACTATGGCTACACCTTC. This chain joins TRBV7-2 and TRBJ1-2, with a possible D match to TRBD1 (5 bases). Germline lookup yields CDR1 SGHTA and CDR2 FQGNSA. Between the trimmed V and J ends, which lost 5 bases and 0 bases, there was a span of 10 bases. The CDR3 consists of 14 residues.

This clone was counted only a few times. The chain has TRBV18 and TRBJ1-1, with 8 bases aligning to TRBD1. Germline lookup yields CDR1 KGHSH and CDR2 LQKENI. J lost 4 bases, V lost 4 bases, and 5 bases had no gene match. CDR3 length equals 14 residues. CDR3 DNA sequence: TGTGCCAGCTCACGGGACAGGAGCGGCACTGAAGCTTTCTTT. Encoded protein: CASSRDRSGTEAFF.